The following is a TCR beta chain sequence with its context. The data were obtained in a study of OX40 agonist ivuxolimab in advanced cancers. Clones were sequenced by immunoSEQ multiplex PCR, and TCRdb holds only the in-frame ones, with some missing. The table has fewer than 120,000 clones, roughly 89% seen once. This CDR3 is 16 amino acids long. CDR1 SGHTA and CDR2 FQGTGA come from the germline V gene. V shed 1 base and J 5 bases; nucleotides not matched to a gene: 4. The TCR comes from an adult with an advanced solid tumor such as melanoma, head and neck, liver or kidney cancer. This chain links TRBV7-3 with TRBJ2-2, with TRBD1 matching 10 bases. This specimen consisted of CD4+ or CD8+ T cells sorted from blood, obtained in a trial of the OX40 agonist ivuxolimab. The CDR3 nucleotides read TGTGCCAGCAGCTTAAGTGGGACAGGGGTTACCGGGGAGCTGTTTTTT. This translates into CASSLSGTGVTGELFF.